The 32 T cell receptor beta chains in this list originate from one sample, sequenced in a study of T cells in tuberculosis. Assay: immunoSEQ multiplex PCR; the TCRdb copy retains only in-frame clones and omits some. The sample includes approximately 49,000 clones, about 96% of them seen just once. Time point noted: new active TB diagnosis, blood taken before or within 7 days of starting treatment. Sequenced here: PBMCs, sampled at tuberculosis diagnosis. The receptors stem from an adult with tuberculosis.

The CDR3 bases are TGTGCCAGCAGCCTGCTAGCGAGGGATGAGCAGTTCTTC. Its protein product is CASSLLARDEQFF. The gene calls are TRBV5-4 and TRBJ2-1; perhaps TRBD2 as D (6 bases). Germline V gene sequence: CDR1 SGHNT, CDR2 YYREEE (reference sequence). This CDR3 has 13 amino acids. V lost 4 bases to trimming and J lost 8 bases, with 13 bases between them.

The chain is built from TRBV11-2 and TRBJ1-2; TRBD1 is a possible D gene (5 bases). In germline, CDR1 is SGHAT, CDR2 FQNNGV. V was clipped by 4 bases and J by 7 bases, with 13 bases between them. The CDR3 runs 13 residues. This CDR3 reads CASSSPLRGGYTF. The CDR3 DNA sequence: TGTGCCAGCAGCTCTCCTCTAAGGGGTGGCTACACCTTC.

In its sample, this clone was seen once. Here the CDR3 DNA reads TGTGCCAGCAGCGTACACCGGGACAGAGGAAACACCATATATTTT. Translating gives CASSVHRDRGNTIYF. The rearrangement links TRBV9 to TRBJ1-3; 7 bases map to TRBD1. This CDR3 is built from 15 residues. In germline, CDR1 is SGDLS, CDR2 YYNGEE. Germline trimming cut 1 base from V and 4 bases from J; bases unmatched to any gene: 5.

V and J are TRBV7-2 and TRBJ1-2; TRBD1 matches at 9 bases. CDR3 length equals 13 residues. Germline lookup yields CDR1 SGHTA and CDR2 FQGNSA. V was clipped by 5 bases and J by 8 bases; unmatched bases: 6. CDR3: CASSPGQGRGYTF. Written as DNA, the CDR3 is TGTGCCAGCAGCCCCGGACAGGGGAGGGGCTACACCTTC.

This chain joins TRBV2 and TRBJ1-3; D unclear. The V gene's germline CDR1 is SNHLY and CDR2 FYNNEI. V lost 7 bases to trimming and J lost 0 bases, with 13 bases between them. The CDR3 is 15 amino acids. CDR3 sequence (DNA): TGTGCCAGCACCTTCTCCCGGAGCTCTGGAAACACCATATATTTT. Its translation is CASTFSRSSGNTIYF.

The V and J genes are TRBV7-8 and TRBJ2-7, with TRBD2 as a possible D gene (6 bases). CDR3 size: 16 residues. V shed 3 bases and J shed 4 bases, with 19 bases lying between them. Germline V gene sequence: CDR1 SGHVS, CDR2 FQNEAQ. CDR3 sequence reads: CASSFGASGLRYEQYF. Here the CDR3 DNA reads TGTGCCAGCAGCTTTGGAGCCTCGGGACTCAGATACGAGCAGTACTTC.

The chain employs TRBV2 and TRBJ1-5; 10 bases are a match to TRBD1. With V trimmed by 4 bases and J by 5 bases, 11 bases remained unmatched. Germline V gene sequence: CDR1 SNHLY, CDR2 FYNNEI. The length of the CDR3 is 17 residues. CDR3 bases: TGTGCCAGCAGTGTGTCCGACAGGGACAGGGGTGATCAGCCCCAGCATTTT. It yields the protein CASSVSDRDRGDQPQHF.

This clone showed up just once. V and J are TRBV7-9 and TRBJ2-7, with 10 bases that match TRBD1. The CDR3 loop spans 14 amino acids. The germline gives CDR1 SEHNR, CDR2 FQNEAQ (reference sequence). After removal of 5 bases from V and 3 bases from J, the junction contained 4 bases not matched to a gene. CDR3 in amino acids: CASSPGTGVYEQYF. DNA of the CDR3: TGTGCCAGCAGCCCCGGGACAGGGGTCTACGAGCAGTACTTC. The complete variable domain, with remaining parts taken from reference TRBV7-9 and TRBJ2-7, reads DTGVSQNPRHKITKRGQNVTFRCDPISEHNRLYWYRQTLGQGPEFLTYFQNEAQLEKSRLLSDRFSAERPKGSFSTLEIQRTEQGDSAMYLCASSPGTGVYEQYFGPGTRLTVT.

J is TRBJ1-1 and V is TRBV28; 8 bases align to TRBD1. V shed 6 bases, J shed 4 bases, and the junction held 16 bases outside the gene matches. CDR1 is MDHEN, CDR2 SYDVKM, per germline. This CDR3 comprises 17 residues. CDR3 bases: TGTGCCAGCAGCCTCCCCCATCCAGGGGGCGCGGGCACTGAAGCTTTCTTT. As protein: CASSLPHPGGAGTEAFF.

The CDR3 DNA sequence: TGTGCCAGCGGTCCAATCGGGAATGAGCAGTTCTTC. Its translation is CASGPIGNEQFF. This chain connects TRBV27 to TRBJ2-1; D unclear. Germline values: CDR1 MNHEY, CDR2 SMNVEV (reference sequence). The germline V and J ends were trimmed by 8 bases and 7 bases, with 12 bases remaining between them. The CDR3 has 12 amino acids.

The CDR3 region is CASSPNVPGKDPGGYTF. Here the CDR3 DNA reads TGTGCCAGCAGCCCGAATGTCCCCGGGAAGGATCCGGGTGGCTACACCTTC. V usage is TRBV7-9 and J usage is TRBJ1-2, with unresolved D. Deletions cut 5 bases from V and 7 bases from J, with 26 bases between. This CDR3 spans 17 amino acids. From germline, CDR1 is SEHNR and CDR2 FQNEAQ (reference sequence).

The chain links TRBV7-2 to TRBJ1-1; TRBD1 matches 7 bases. The CDR3 spans 11 residues. CDR1 is SGHTA, CDR2 FQGNSA, per germline. The junction had 2 bases not matched to a gene; V was cut back by 3 bases and J by 10 bases. The chain's CDR3 is CASSFGDRAFF. For the CDR3, the DNA is TGTGCCAGCAGCTTTGGGGACAGAGCTTTCTTT.

The chain links TRBV10-3 to TRBJ2-7, with TRBD2 matching 7 bases. Germline V gene data show CDR1 as ENHRY and CDR2 as SYGVKD. The length of the CDR3 is 16 residues. After removal of 3 bases from V and 3 bases from J, the junction contained 11 bases not matched to a gene. Written as DNA, the CDR3 is TGTGCCATCAGTGACCGGGCGGGAGTAGGGAGCTACGAGCAGTACTTC. Protein: CAISDRAGVGSYEQYF.

This clone was detected only once. The chain has TRBV28 and TRBJ2-7, with a weak D call TRBD2 (6 bases). Germline V gives CDR1 MDHEN, CDR2 SYDVKM. CDR3 size: 14 residues. V lost 3 bases, J lost 3 bases, and 12 bases lay in between. CDR3 amino acids: CASSLPGVGYEQYF. The CDR3 nucleotides read TGTGCCAGCAGTTTGCCGGGGGTCGGCTACGAGCAGTACTTC.

The genes are TRBV5-5 and TRBJ1-1; tentatively, D is TRBD1 (5 bases). The CDR3 length is 15 residues. Trimming cost V 1 base and J 3 bases, with 13 bases left between them. From germline, CDR1 is SGHKS and CDR2 YYEKEE (reference sequence). The CDR3 loop is CASSLQGRRDTEAFF. In DNA form, the CDR3 reads TGTGCCAGCAGCTTGCAGGGTCGGAGAGACACTGAAGCTTTCTTT.

The chain links TRBV28 to TRBJ1-2, with 7 bases fitting TRBD1. V was pared by 3 bases and J by 0 bases, with 7 bases of the junction left unmatched. CDR3 length: 16 residues. The germline CDR1 and CDR2 sequences are MDHEN and SYDVKM. CDR3 residues: CASSLTGNSANYGYTF. The CDR3 region has the DNA TGTGCCAGCAGTTTGACAGGGAACTCAGCTAACTATGGCTACACCTTC.

The rearrangement joins TRBV7-8 to TRBJ2-1; D remains ambiguous. CDR3 size: 14 residues. With 6 bases removed from V and 0 bases from J, the gap between germline ends came to 9 bases. Germline CDR1 reads SGHVS; CDR2 reads FQNEAQ. For the CDR3, the DNA is TGTGCCAGCAGACGAGCCTCCTCCTACAATGAGCAGTTCTTC. This translates into CASRRASSYNEQFF. Filled out from reference TRBV7-8 and TRBJ2-1, the complete variable domain reads GAGVSQSPRYKVAKRGQDVALRCDPISGHVSLFWYQQALGQGPEFLTYFQNEAQLDKSGLPSDRFFAERPEGSVSTLKIQRTQQEDSAVYLCASRRASSYNEQFFGPGTRLTVL.

This chain joins TRBV28 and TRBJ1-5; 9 bases map to TRBD1. Germline V gene sequence: CDR1 MDHEN, CDR2 SYDVKM. The length of the CDR3 is 13 residues. V gave up 6 bases and J gave up 4 bases; unmatched junction bases: 1. CDR3 in amino acids: CASRGQGNQPQHF. CDR3 DNA sequence: TGTGCCAGCAGGGGACAGGGAAATCAGCCCCAGCATTTT.

The chain joins TRBV6-6 to TRBJ1-2; no clear D gene. V was clipped by 10 bases and J by 4 bases, with 16 bases between them. The CDR3 runs 13 residues. Germline V gene data show CDR1 as MNHNY and CDR2 as SVGAGI (reference sequence). The chain's CDR3 is CAIAGQSGYGYTF. For the CDR3, the DNA is TGTGCCATCGCGGGCCAGTCTGGCTATGGCTACACCTTC.

This chain's CDR3 is CASGLSGGNEQYF. CDR3 nucleotides: TGTGCTAGTGGTTTGAGTGGGGGGAACGAGCAGTACTTC. The V call is TRBV12-5, the J call TRBJ2-7, with D perhaps TRBD2 (6 bases). CDR3 size: 13 residues. Germline CDR1 LGHNT, CDR2 FRNRAP. V was shortened by 2 bases and J by 5 bases, with 10 bases between the two germline ends.

J is TRBJ2-1 and V is TRBV6-6; weak D call: TRBD2 (5 bases). CDR3 length: 16 residues. Germline lookup yields CDR1 MNHNY and CDR2 SVGAGI (reference sequence). Deletions cut 1 base from V and 0 bases from J, with 10 bases between. As DNA, the CDR3 is TGTGCCAGCAGTTACTTTTACCGGGACTCCTACAATGAGCAGTTCTTC. It yields the protein CASSYFYRDSYNEQFF.

The chain couples TRBV6-6 to TRBJ1-2, with 9 positions matching TRBD1. Germline lookup yields CDR1 MNHNY and CDR2 SVGAGI (reference sequence). The junction had 6 bases not matched to a gene; V was cut back by 0 bases and J by 4 bases. CDR3 size: 16 residues. In nucleotides, the CDR3 is TGTGCCAGCAGTTACTCCCGGGACAGGGCCCTCTATGGCTACACCTTC. Encoded protein: CASSYSRDRALYGYTF.

With respect to this clone: Other DNA sequences in the same sample also yield this CDR3. The chain combines TRBV4-2 with TRBJ1-1, with 8 bases identical to TRBD1. With V trimmed by 0 bases and J by 4 bases, 4 bases remained unmatched. Per germline, CDR1 LGHNA and CDR2 YNFKEQ. The CDR3 is 15 amino acids. The CDR3 nucleotides read TGTGCCAGCAGCCAAGAAAGCCAGGGGGCCACTGAAGCTTTCTTT. Amino acid sequence: CASSQESQGATEAFF.

The gene calls are TRBV29-1 and TRBJ2-7, with 8 bases aligning to TRBD2. CDR3 size: 13 residues. J gave up 3 bases and V 7 bases, and 8 bases lay outside the gene matches. The germline CDR1 and CDR2 sequences are SQVTM and ANQGSEA. CDR3 loop: CSASSGSLYEQYF. CDR3 nucleotide sequence: TGCAGCGCTTCTAGCGGGTCCCTCTACGAGCAGTACTTC.

The V call is TRBV11-2, the J call TRBJ1-2; maybe TRBD1 (6 bases). Germline-derived CDR1 and CDR2 are SGHAT and FQNNGV. The CDR3 spans 12 residues. V was pared by 6 bases and J by 6 bases, with 11 bases between. CDR3 nucleotides: TGTGCCAGCAGACAGGGAACACATGGCTACACCTTC. Amino acid sequence: CASRQGTHGYTF.

The chain carries TRBV19 and TRBJ2-3; D remains ambiguous. The CDR3 is 14 residues long. Germline V gene data show CDR1 as LNHDA and CDR2 as SQIVND (reference sequence). V was cut by 3 bases and J by 0 bases, with 7 bases left in between. The CDR3 sequence: CASSILQSTDTQYF. CDR3 bases: TGTGCCAGTAGTATCCTTCAGAGCACAGATACGCAGTATTTT.

The chain has TRBV5-4 and TRBJ2-4; 12 nucleotides match TRBD1. Unmatched junction bases numbered 9, after V lost 4 bases and J lost 7 bases. This CDR3 spans 16 amino acids. The V gene's germline CDR1 is SGHNT and CDR2 YYREEE (reference sequence). CDR3: CASSPYTGTGGNIQYF. For the CDR3, the DNA is TGTGCCAGCAGCCCATATACCGGGACAGGGGGCAACATTCAGTACTTC.

This clone was seen only once. This chain links TRBV5-1 with TRBJ1-3; 9 bases are a match to TRBD1. Looked up from germline, CDR1 is SGHRS and CDR2 is YFSETQ. V was pared by 3 bases and J by 0 bases, with 1 base of the junction left unmatched. The CDR3 loop spans 15 amino acids. The CDR3 DNA is TGCGCCAGCAGCTCGACAGGGGGCTCTGGAAACACCATATATTTT. Translated, it gives CASSSTGGSGNTIYF.

The chain carries TRBV5-1 and TRBJ2-7; TRBD2 matches 7 bases. V lost 0 bases and J lost 3; bases outside the gene matches: 6. Germline-derived CDR1 and CDR2 are SGHRS and YFSETQ. The CDR3 sequence is 15 residues long. The CDR3 sequence: CASSLGASGIYEQYF. The CDR3 DNA is TGCGCCAGCAGCTTGGGTGCTAGCGGCATCTACGAGCAGTACTTC.

The V call is TRBV6-5, the J call TRBJ2-2, with D perhaps matching TRBD2 (6 bases). Germline lookup yields CDR1 MNHEY and CDR2 SVGAGI. V lost 7 bases to trimming and J lost 4 bases, with 16 bases between them. This CDR3 comprises 15 residues. CDR3 DNA sequence: TGTGCCAGCAATACAAGGAGGGGCGGCACCGGGGAGCTGTTTTTT. It encodes CASNTRRGGTGELFF.

The chain links TRBV18 to TRBJ2-7; 9 nucleotides agree with TRBD2. This CDR3 comprises 16 residues. V dropped 6 bases and J dropped 4; count of bases not matched to a gene: 13. Germline assignment: CDR1 KGHSH and CDR2 LQKENI. CDR3 loop: CASSIVAGEGGYEQYF. For the CDR3, the DNA is TGTGCCAGCTCCATAGTAGCGGGAGAAGGTGGGTACGAGCAGTACTTC.

The chain joins TRBV6-5 to TRBJ1-5; D possibly corresponds to TRBD1 (5 bases). The V gene lost 6 bases and the J gene lost 2 bases, with 11 bases spanning the gap. Germline CDR1 is MNHEY and CDR2 is SVGAGI. The CDR3 totals 14 residues. The CDR3 reads CASSPSGRNQPQHF. CDR3 nucleotide sequence: TGTGCCAGCAGCCCTTCAGGGCGCAATCAGCCCCAGCATTTT.